Listed below are T cell receptor beta chains from one sample, sequenced in a study of cytomegalovirus exposure and HLA in healthy donors. Libraries were prepared by immunoSEQ multiplex PCR; TCRdb keeps only in-frame clonotypes and omits some of them. The table lists about 180,000 clones, around three quarters of them singletons. Sequencing was performed on PBMCs. These receptors all come from a woman under 40 in good health and CMV-seropositive. Each CDR3 is given with its conserved first and last residue. D genes are given only for firm matches. Clone size is not always given. Where it is, it says once, few, many or a class for expanded clones.

>TRBV6-1|TRBD1|TRBJ2-7|few
TGTGCCAGCAGTGCCCCCGGTGACAGGGCCTACGAGCAGTACTTC
CASSAPGDRAYEQYF
>TRBV7-8|TRBD1|TRBJ2-5|-
TGTGCCAGCAGAACGGGGAAGGGGGCCGGGGAGACCCAGTACTTC
CASRTGKGAGETQYF
>TRBV9|-|TRBJ2-6|-
TGTGCCAGCAGCGCCCCCTGGGGCAAGGCAGGGCCGAATATCTCTGGGGCCAACGTCCTGACTTTC
CASSAPWGKAGPNISGANVLTF
>TRBV7-8|TRBD2|TRBJ2-2|few
TGTGCCAGCAGCCAATCGGGGGGGACCGGGGAGCTGTTTTTT
CASSQSGGTGELFF
>TRBV6-5|-|TRBJ1-1|-
TGTGCCAGCAGTATCCCCGGGAGCGACACTGAAGCTTTCTTT
CASSIPGSDTEAFF
>TRBV2|-|TRBJ1-4|-
TGTGCCAGCAGTGCGCCGGGCGGGGTAGATGAAAAACTGTTTTTT
CASSAPGGVDEKLFF
>TRBV28|-|TRBJ2-1|few
TGTGCCAGCAGTTTATGGGGGGGCTCCTACAATGAGCAGTTCTTC
CASSLWGGSYNEQFF
>TRBV5-5|-|TRBJ1-2|once
TGTGCCAGCAGCTTGATTAGGGGAAACTATGGCTACACCTTC
CASSLIRGNYGYTF
>TRBV11-2|TRBD2|TRBJ2-7|-
TGTGCCAGCAGCTTCGTCGGGGGGGGCGGCTACGAGCAGTACTTC
CASSFVGGGGYEQYF
>TRBV15|TRBD2|TRBJ2-5|few
TGTGCCACCAGCAGAGATCTTGCTAGCGGCTCCTCCAGCAAGACCCAGTACTTC
CATSRDLASGSSSKTQYF
>TRBV10-3|TRBD1|TRBJ1-2|-
TGTGCCATCAGTGAAAATCCCGGGACAGGGAATGGCTACACCTTC
CAISENPGTGNGYTF
>TRBV7-9|-|TRBJ2-7|-
TGTGCCAGCAGTTCTCTATCATACTACGAGCAGTACTTC
CASSSLSYYEQYF
>TRBV28|TRBD1|TRBJ1-5|-
TGTGCCAGCAACGGGCTGGGGCAGGGGGTCGGTCGGAATCAGCCCCAGCATTTT
CASNGLGQGVGRNQPQHF
>TRBV7-9|-|TRBJ1-4|-
TGTGCCAGCAGCTTCCAGGGGCCTCCTAATGAAAAACTGTTTTTT
CASSFQGPPNEKLFF
>TRBV5-3|-|TRBJ1-4|-
TGTGCCAGAAGCTTGAAGGGGGATCAGGAAAAACTGTTTTTT
CARSLKGDQEKLFF
>TRBV7-2|TRBD2|TRBJ2-1|-
TGTGCCAGCAGCCTCGAGCGGGGGGCTTACAATGAGCAGTTCTTC
CASSLERGAYNEQFF
>TRBV27|-|TRBJ2-5|-
TGTGCCAGCAGAACCTTCTTGCGGGGATTGGAGACCCAGTACTTC
CASRTFLRGLETQYF
>TRBV18|TRBD1|TRBJ1-5|-
TGTGCCAGCTCACAAACAGGGGTGGACAATCAGCCCCAGCATTTT
CASSQTGVDNQPQHF
>TRBV7-6|-|TRBJ1-1|few
TGTGCCAGCAGTCGTTACGAGGGCCGTAACACTGAAGCTTTCTTT
CASSRYEGRNTEAFF
>TRBV6-5|-|TRBJ1-2|-
TGTGCCAGCAGCTTACAGGCTAACTATGGCTACACCTTC
CASSLQANYGYTF
>TRBV6-6|-|TRBJ1-5|-
TGTGCCAGCAATAGCCAGGGCAGGCTACGCAATCAGCCCCAGCATTTT
CASNSQGRLRNQPQHF
>TRBV4-1|TRBD1|TRBJ1-6|few
TGCGCCAGCAGCCAAGACCCCCGACAGGGGGCTTCACCCCTCCACTTT
CASSQDPRQGASPLHF
>TRBV7-2|TRBD1|TRBJ2-1|-
TGTGCCAGCAGCTTAGCCGGGACAGGCAATGAGCAGTTCTTC
CASSLAGTGNEQFF
>TRBV28|TRBD2|TRBJ2-2|-
TGTGCCAGCAGTTTCTGGCTAGCGGGGGGTGACGGGGAGCTGTTTTTT
CASSFWLAGGDGELFF
>TRBV4-1|TRBD1|TRBJ2-1|few
TGCGCCAGCAGCCGCCCGGGACAGGGTAACTACAATGAGCAGTTCTTC
CASSRPGQGNYNEQFF
>TRBV28|TRBD1|TRBJ1-5|once
TGTGCCAGCAGTTCGGCCTCGGCAGGGGGTCCGTCCCAGCATTTT
CASSSASAGGPSQHF
>TRBV5-1|TRBD1|TRBJ1-4|-
TGCGCCAGCAGCTTGGGTACAGGGGGGAATGAAAAACTGTTTTTT
CASSLGTGGNEKLFF
>TRBV5-1|-|TRBJ2-7|-
TGCGCCAGCAGCTTGGGGCAGGTCTACGAGCAGTACTTC
CASSLGQVYEQYF
>TRBV5-6|-|TRBJ1-4|-
TGTGCCAGCAGCCCCCGTTTACATAATGAAAAACTGTTTTTT
CASSPRLHNEKLFF
>TRBV29-1|TRBD2|TRBJ2-1|-
TGCAGCGTCCGGGGGACTAGCGGGAGCTCCTACAATGAGCAGTTCTTC
CSVRGTSGSSYNEQFF
>TRBV7-3|TRBD2|TRBJ2-3|-
TGTGCCAGCAGCTATAGCGGGGGGGCCGGAGATACGCAGTATTTT
CASSYSGGAGDTQYF
>TRBV6-5|-|TRBJ1-5|-
TGTGCCAGCAGTGCGACAGATAGCAATCAGCCCCAGCATTTT
CASSATDSNQPQHF
>TRBV5-5|-|TRBJ1-5|once
TGTGCCAGCAGCTTGGGAAGTGGGGGGGCACAGCCCCAGCATTTT
CASSLGSGGAQPQHF
>TRBV28|-|TRBJ1-2|-
TGTGCCAGCAGTCTAACCCTCGTAAACTATGGCTACACCTTC
CASSLTLVNYGYTF
>TRBV10-3|TRBD2|TRBJ2-1|-
TGTGCCATCAGTAGCGGGGGCTCCTACAATGAGCAGTTCTTC
CAISSGGSYNEQFF
>TRBV28|-|TRBJ1-6|once
TGTGCCAGCAGTTTGGGGGGAAACTCACCCCTCCACTTT
CASSLGGNSPLHF
>TRBV11-2|-|TRBJ1-1|-
TGTGCCAGCAGCTTTCGGACAGACCCCATGAACACTGAAGCTTTCTTT
CASSFRTDPMNTEAFF
>TRBV6-4|-|TRBJ1-5|-
TGTGCCAGCAGCTCACTTAACCCTGGCACTTATAGCAATCAACCCCAGCATTTT
CASSSLNPGTYSNQPQHF
>TRBV21-1|-|TRBJ1-3|-
TGTGCCAGCAGCAAAGGGGGACAGGTCAGCTCTGGAAACACCATATATTTT
CASSKGGQVSSGNTIYF
>TRBV5-1|-|TRBJ1-1|-
TGCGCCAGCAGCCTTCCCGCAGTTGATCCTAACACTGAAGCTTTCTTT
CASSLPAVDPNTEAFF
>TRBV7-2|TRBD1|TRBJ2-1|few
TGTGCCAGCAGCCCCTGGGACAGGGTCTACAATGAGCAGTTCTTC
CASSPWDRVYNEQFF
>TRBV4-1|-|TRBJ2-1|-
TGCGCCAGCAGCCAAGATTTGCGGGCTAGCTCCTACAATGAGCAGTTCTTC
CASSQDLRASSYNEQFF
>TRBV28|-|TRBJ2-2|-
TGTGCCAGCAGTCCACGGGCGGGCACCGGGGAGCTGTTTTTT
CASSPRAGTGELFF
>TRBV5-4|-|TRBJ1-5|few
TGTGCCAGCAGCTTTTTCGGTGGCAATCAGCCCCAGCATTTT
CASSFFGGNQPQHF
>TRBV5-4|-|TRBJ1-1|few
TGTGCCAGCAGCTTGGAAGGGGCCTGGGGGGACACTGAAGCTTTCTTT
CASSLEGAWGDTEAFF
>TRBV2|-|TRBJ1-6|-
TGTGCCAGCAGTGAAGCATCCGGGTCGAAGTCACCCCTCCACTTT
CASSEASGSKSPLHF
>TRBV4-1|-|TRBJ1-5|-
TGCGCCAGCAGCCAAGGAAGAGATCACGGCAATCAGCCCCAGCATTTT
CASSQGRDHGNQPQHF
>TRBV19|TRBD1|TRBJ1-1|once
TGTGCCAGTAACTACAGGGGGATGGCTGAAGCTTTCTTT
CASNYRGMAEAFF